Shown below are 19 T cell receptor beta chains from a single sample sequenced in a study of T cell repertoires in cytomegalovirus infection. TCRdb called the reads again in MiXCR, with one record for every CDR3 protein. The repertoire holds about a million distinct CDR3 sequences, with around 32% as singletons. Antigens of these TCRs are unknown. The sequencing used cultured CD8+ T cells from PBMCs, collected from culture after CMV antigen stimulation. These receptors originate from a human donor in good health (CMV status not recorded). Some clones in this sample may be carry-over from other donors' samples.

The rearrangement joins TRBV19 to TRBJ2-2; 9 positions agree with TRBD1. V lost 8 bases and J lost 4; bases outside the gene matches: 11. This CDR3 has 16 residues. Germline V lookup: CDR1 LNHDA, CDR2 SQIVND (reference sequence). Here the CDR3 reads CASLNPGTGITGELFF. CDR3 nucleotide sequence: TGTGCCAGTCTTAACCCCGGGACAGGGATCACCGGGGAGCTGTTTTTT.

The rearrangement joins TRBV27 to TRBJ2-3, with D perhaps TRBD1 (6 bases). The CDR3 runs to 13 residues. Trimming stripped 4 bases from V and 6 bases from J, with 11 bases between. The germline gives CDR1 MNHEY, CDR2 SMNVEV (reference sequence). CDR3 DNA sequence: TGTGCCAGCAGTTGGCTGGGGGCCGATACGCAGTATTTT. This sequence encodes CASSWLGADTQYF.

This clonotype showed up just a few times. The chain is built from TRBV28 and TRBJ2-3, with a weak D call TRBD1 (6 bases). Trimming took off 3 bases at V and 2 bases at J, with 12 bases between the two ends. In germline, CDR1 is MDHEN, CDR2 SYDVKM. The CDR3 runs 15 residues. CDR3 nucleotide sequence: TGTGCCAGCAGTTTCCTACAGGGTACCACAGATACGCAGTATTTT. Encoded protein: CASSFLQGTTDTQYF.

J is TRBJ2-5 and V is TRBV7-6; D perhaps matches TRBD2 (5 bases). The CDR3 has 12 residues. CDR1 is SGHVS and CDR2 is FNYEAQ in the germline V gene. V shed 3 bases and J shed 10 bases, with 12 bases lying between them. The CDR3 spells CASSLEAENQYF. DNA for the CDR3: TGTGCCAGCAGCTTGGAGGCCGAAAACCAGTACTTC.

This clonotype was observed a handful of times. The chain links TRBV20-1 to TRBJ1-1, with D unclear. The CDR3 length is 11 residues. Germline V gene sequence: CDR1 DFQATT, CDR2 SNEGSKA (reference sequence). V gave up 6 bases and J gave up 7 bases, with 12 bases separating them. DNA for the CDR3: TGCAGTGCGTTCGGACGGTATGAAGCTTTCTTT. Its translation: CSAFGRYEAFF.

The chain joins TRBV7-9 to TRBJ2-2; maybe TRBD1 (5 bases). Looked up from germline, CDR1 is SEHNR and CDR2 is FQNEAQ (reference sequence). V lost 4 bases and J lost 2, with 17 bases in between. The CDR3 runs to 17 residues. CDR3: CASSSLETDRNTGELFF. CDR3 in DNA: TGTGCCAGCAGCTCCCTAGAGACAGACCGAAACACCGGGGAGCTGTTTTTT. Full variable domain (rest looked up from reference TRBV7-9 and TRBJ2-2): DTGVSQNPRHKITKRGQNVTFRCDPISEHNRLYWYRQTLGQGPEFLTYFQNEAQLEKSRLLSDRFSAERPKGSFSTLEIQRTEQGDSAMYLCASSSLETDRNTGELFFGEGSRLTVL.

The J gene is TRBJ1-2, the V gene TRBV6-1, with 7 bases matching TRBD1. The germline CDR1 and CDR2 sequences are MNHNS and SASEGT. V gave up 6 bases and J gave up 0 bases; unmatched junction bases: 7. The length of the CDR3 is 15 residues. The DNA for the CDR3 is TGTGCCAGCAGCTTACAGGGGACTTCTAACTATGGCTACACCTTC. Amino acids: CASSLQGTSNYGYTF.

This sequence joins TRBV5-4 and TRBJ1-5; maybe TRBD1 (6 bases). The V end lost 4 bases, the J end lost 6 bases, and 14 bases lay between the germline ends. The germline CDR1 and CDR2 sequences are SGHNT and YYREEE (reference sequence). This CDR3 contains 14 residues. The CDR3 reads CASSVEGGGQPQHF. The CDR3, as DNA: TGTGCCAGCAGCGTTGAGGGGGGAGGTCAGCCCCAGCATTTT.

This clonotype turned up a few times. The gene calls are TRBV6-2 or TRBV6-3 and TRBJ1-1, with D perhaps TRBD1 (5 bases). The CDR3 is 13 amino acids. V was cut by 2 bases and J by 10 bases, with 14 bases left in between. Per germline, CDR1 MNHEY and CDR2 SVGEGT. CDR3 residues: CASSYTRPGAAFF. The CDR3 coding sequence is TGTGCCAGCAGTTACACAAGACCCGGGGCAGCTTTCTTT.

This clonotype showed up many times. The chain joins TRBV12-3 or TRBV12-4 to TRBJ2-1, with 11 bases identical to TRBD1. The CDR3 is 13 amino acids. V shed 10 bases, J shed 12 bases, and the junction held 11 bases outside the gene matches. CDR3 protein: CANQRDRGAAQFF. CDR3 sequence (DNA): TGTGCCAACCAAAGGGACAGGGGGGCTGCGCAGTTCTTC.

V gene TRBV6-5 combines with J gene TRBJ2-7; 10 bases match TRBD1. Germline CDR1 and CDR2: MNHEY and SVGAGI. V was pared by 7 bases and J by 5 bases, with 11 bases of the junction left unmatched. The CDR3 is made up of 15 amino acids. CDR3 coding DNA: TGTGCCAGCACCATCACGGGACAGGGGATCCACGAGCAGTACTTC. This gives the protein CASTITGQGIHEQYF.

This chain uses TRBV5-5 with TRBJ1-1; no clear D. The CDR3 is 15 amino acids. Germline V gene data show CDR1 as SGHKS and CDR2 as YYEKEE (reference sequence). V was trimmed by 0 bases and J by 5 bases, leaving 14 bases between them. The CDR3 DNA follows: TGTGCCAGCAGCTTGGACACGCCAAGTGGGACTGAAGCTTTCTTT. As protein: CASSLDTPSGTEAFF.

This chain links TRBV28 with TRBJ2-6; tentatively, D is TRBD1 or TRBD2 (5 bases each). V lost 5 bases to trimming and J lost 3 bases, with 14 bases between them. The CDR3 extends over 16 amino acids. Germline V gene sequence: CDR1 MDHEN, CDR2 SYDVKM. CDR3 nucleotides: TGTGCCAGCAGTATCCGGGCAGGGAGTGGGGCCAACGTCCTGACTTTC. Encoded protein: CASSIRAGSGANVLTF.

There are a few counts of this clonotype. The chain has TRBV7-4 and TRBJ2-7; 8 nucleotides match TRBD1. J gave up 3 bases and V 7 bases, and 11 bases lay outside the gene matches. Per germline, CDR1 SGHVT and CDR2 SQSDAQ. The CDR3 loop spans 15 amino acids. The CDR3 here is CASTPDRGPNYEQYF. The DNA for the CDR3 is TGTGCCAGCACCCCCGACAGGGGCCCCAACTACGAGCAGTACTTC.

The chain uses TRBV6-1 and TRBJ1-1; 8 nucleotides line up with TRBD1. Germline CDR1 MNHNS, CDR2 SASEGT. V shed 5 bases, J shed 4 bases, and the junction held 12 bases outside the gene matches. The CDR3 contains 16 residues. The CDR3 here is CASSLAQGARGTEAFF. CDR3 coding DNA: TGTGCCAGCAGTCTTGCCCAGGGGGCGCGGGGCACTGAAGCTTTCTTT.

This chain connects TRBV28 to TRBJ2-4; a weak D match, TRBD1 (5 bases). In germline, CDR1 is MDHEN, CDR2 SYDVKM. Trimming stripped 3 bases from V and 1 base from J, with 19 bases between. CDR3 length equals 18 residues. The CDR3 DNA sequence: TGTGCCAGCAGTTTTTCCATCGTTGGGGCCGGGGCCAAAAACATTCAGTACTTC. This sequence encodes CASSFSIVGAGAKNIQYF. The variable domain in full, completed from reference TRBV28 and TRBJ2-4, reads DVKVTQSSRYLVKRTGEKVFLECVQDMDHENMFWYRQDPGLGLRLIYFSYDVKMKEKGDIPEGYSVSREKKERFSLILESASTNQTSMYLCASSFSIVGAGAKNIQYFGAGTRLSVL.

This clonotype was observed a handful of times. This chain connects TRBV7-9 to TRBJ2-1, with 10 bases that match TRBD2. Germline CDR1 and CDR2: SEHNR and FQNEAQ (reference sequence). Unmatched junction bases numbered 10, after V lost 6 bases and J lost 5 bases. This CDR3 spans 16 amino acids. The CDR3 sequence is CASRNTRAGGHNEQFF. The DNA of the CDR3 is TGTGCCAGCAGAAATACTCGAGCGGGGGGGCACAATGAGCAGTTCTTC.

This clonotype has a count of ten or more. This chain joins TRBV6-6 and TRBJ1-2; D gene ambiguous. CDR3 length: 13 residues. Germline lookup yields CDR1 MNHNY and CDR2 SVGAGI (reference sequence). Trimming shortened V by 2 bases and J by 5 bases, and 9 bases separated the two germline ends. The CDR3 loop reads CASSYVSDYGYTF. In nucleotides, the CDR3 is TGTGCCAGCAGTTACGTTAGTGATTATGGCTACACCTTC.

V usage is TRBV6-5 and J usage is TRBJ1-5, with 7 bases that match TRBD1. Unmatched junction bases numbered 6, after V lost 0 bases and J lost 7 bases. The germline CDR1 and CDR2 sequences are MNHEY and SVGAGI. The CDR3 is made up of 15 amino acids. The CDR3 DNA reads TGTGCCAGCAGTTACTCCGGACAGGCGTACCAGCCCCAGCATTTT. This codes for CASSYSGQAYQPQHF.